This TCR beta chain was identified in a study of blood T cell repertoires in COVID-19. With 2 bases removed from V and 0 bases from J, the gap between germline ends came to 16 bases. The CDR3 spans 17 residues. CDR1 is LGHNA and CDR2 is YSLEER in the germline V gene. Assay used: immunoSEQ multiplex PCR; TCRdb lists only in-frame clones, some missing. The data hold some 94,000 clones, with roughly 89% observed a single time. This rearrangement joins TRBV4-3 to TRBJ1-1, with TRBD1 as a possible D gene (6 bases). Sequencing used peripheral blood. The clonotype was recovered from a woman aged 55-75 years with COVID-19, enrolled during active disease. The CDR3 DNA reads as TGCGCCAGCAGCCAAAATGCACCGGGACAAGTGAACACTGAAGCTTTCTTT. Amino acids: CASSQNAPGQVNTEAFF.